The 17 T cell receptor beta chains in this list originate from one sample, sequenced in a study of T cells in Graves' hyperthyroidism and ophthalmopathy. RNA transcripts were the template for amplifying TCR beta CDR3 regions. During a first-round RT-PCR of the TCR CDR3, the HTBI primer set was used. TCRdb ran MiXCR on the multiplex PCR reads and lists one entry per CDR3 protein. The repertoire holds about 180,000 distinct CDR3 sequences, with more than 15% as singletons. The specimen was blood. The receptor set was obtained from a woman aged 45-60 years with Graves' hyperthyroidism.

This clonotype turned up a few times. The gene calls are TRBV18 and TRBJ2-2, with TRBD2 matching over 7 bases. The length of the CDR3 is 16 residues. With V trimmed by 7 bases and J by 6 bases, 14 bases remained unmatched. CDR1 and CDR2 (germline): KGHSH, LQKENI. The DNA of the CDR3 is TGTGCCAGCTTACGCCAGAAGCGGGGAGGCTCCGGGGAGCTGTTTTTT. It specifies CASLRQKRGGSGELFF.

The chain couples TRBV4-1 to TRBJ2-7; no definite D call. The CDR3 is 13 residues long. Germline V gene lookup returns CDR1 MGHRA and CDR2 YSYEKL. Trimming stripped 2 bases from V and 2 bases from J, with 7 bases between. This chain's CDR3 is CASSQSPTYEQYF. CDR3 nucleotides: TGCGCCAGCAGCCAAAGCCCCACCTACGAGCAGTACTTC.

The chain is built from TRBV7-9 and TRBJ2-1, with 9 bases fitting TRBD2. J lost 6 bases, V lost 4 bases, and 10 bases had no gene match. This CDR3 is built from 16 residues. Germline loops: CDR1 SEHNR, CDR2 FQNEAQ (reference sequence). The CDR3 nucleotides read TGTGCCAGCAGCTCCGTCATAGCGGGAGAATCCAATGAGCAGTTCTTC. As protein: CASSSVIAGESNEQFF.

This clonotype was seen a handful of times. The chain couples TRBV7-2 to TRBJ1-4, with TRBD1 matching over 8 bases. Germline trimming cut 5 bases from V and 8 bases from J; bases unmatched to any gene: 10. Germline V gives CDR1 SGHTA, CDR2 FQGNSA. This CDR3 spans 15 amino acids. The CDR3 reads CASSMTGVVVEKLFF. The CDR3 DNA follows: TGTGCCAGCAGCATGACAGGGGTAGTAGTAGAAAAACTGTTTTTT.

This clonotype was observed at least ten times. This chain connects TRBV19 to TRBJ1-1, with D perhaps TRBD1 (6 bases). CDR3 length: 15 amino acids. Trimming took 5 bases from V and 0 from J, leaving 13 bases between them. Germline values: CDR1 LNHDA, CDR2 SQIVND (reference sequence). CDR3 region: CASSFRTDLNTEAFF. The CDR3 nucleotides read TGTGCCAGTAGTTTTCGGACAGACTTGAACACTGAAGCTTTCTTT. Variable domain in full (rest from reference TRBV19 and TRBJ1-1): DGGITQSPKYLFRKEGQNVTLSCEQNLNHDAMYWYRQDPGQGLRLIYYSQIVNDFQKGDIAEGYSVSREKKESFPLTVTSAQKNPTAFYLCASSFRTDLNTEAFFGQGTRLTVV.

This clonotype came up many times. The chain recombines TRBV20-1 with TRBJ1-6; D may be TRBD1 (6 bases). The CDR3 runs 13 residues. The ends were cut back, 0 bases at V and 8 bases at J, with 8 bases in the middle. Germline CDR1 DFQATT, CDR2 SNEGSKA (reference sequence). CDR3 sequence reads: CSAREDSDSPLHF. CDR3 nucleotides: TGCAGTGCTAGAGAGGACAGCGATTCACCCCTCCACTTT.

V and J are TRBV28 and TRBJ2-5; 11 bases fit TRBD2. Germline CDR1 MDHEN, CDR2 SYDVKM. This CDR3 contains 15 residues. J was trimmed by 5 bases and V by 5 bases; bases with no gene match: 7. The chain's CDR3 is CASSQTSGERETQYF. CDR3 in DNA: TGTGCCAGCAGTCAGACTAGCGGGGAGAGGGAGACCCAGTACTTC.

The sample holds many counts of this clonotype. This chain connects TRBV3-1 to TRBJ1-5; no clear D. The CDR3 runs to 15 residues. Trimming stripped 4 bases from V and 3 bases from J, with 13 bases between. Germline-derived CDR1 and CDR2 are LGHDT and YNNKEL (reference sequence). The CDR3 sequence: CASSLRKGNNQPQHF. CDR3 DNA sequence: TGTGCCAGCAGCCTCAGGAAAGGTAACAATCAGCCCCAGCATTTT.

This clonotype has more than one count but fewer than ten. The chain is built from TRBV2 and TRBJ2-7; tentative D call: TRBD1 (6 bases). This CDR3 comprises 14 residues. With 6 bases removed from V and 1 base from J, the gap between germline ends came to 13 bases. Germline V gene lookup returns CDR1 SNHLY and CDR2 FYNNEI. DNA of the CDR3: TGTGCCAGCAGGGCCGGGACACAATCCTACGAGCAGTACTTC. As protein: CASRAGTQSYEQYF.

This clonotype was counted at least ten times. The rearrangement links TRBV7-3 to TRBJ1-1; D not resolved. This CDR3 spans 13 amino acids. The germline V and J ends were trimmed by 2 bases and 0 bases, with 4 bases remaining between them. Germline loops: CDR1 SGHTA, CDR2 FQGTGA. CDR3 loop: CASSLFLNTEAFF. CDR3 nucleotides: TGTGCCAGCAGCTTATTCCTGAACACTGAAGCTTTCTTT.

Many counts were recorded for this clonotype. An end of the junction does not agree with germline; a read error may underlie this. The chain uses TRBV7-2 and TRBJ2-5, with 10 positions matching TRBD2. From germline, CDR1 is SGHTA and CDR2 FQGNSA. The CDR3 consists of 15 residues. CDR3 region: CASSLALSGGDGLDF. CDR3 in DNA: TGTGCCAGCAGCTTAGCGCTCAGCGGGGGGGATGGTTTGGACTTC.

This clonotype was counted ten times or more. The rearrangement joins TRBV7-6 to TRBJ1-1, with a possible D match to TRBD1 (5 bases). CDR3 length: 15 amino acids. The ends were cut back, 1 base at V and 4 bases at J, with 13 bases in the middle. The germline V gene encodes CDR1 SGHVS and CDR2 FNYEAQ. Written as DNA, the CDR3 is TGTGCCAGCAGCTTAGGGGTGGGGGGTTCCACTGAAGCTTTCTTT. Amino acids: CASSLGVGGSTEAFF.

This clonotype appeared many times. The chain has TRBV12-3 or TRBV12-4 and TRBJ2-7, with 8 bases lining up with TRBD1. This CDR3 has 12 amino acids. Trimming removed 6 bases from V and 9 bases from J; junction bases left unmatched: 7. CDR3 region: CASRQGVSSQYF. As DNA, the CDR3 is TGTGCCAGCAGACAGGGGGTGTCCTCGCAGTACTTC.

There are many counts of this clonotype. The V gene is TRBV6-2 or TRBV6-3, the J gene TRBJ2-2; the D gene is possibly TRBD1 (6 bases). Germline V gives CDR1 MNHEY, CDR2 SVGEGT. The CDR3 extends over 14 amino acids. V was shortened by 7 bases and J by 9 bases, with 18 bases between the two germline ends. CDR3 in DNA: TGTGCCAGCAACCCCGGGACATCCCCCAGGGAGCTGTTTTTT. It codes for CASNPGTSPRELFF.

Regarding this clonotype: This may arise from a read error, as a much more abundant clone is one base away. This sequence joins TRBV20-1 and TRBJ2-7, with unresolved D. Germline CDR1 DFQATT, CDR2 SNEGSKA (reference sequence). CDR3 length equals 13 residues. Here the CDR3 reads CSARDTLRYGQYF. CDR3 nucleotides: TGCAGTGCTAGAGATACCCTCAGGTACGGGCAGTACTTC.

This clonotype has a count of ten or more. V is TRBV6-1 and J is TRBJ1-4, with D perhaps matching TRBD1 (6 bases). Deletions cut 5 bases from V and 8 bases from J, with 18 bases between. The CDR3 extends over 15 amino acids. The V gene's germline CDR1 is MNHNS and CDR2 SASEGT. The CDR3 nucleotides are TGTGCCAGCAGTACTAACAGGGAGGTTAGCGAAAAACTGTTTTTT. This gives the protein CASSTNREVSEKLFF.

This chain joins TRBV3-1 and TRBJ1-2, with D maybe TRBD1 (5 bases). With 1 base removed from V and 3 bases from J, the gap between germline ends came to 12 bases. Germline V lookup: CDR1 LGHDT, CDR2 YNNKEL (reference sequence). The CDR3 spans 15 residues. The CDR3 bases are TGTGCCAGCAGCCAAGGTCTTGACAGAGACTATGGCTACACCTTC. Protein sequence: CASSQGLDRDYGYTF.